This TCR beta chain emerged from a study of cytomegalovirus exposure and HLA in healthy donors. At the level of the study: Around 81% of approximately 400 genotyped donors fell in the Caucasian-associated ancestry cluster.

This clone was observed a handful of times. Its antigen is not identified. Per the germline V gene, CDR1 is MGHRA and CDR2 is YSYEKL. The CDR3 contains 15 residues. Losses at the gene ends were 3 bases for V and 5 bases for J; bases not matched to a gene: 6. Amplification used 60 Vbeta primers and 13 Jbeta primers. TCRdb's copy holds only in-frame clones and misses some; the assay was immunoSEQ multiplex PCR. There are roughly 140,000 clones in the sample; roughly four fifths occur only once, and roughly 3.4% lies in the top ten. Notes on the study in general: A prior analysis recorded that most TCR beta V segments were productive about 90% or about 30% of the time. Apparent HLA restriction characterized most CMV-associated TCR beta chains in a later analysis.

This receptor was identified in a male donor in good health and CMV-seronegative. The chain joins TRBV4-1 to TRBJ2-5; TRBD2 aligns across 10 bases. What was sequenced was PBMCs. This CDR3 is CASSHSSGGGETQYF. The DNA of the CDR3 is TGCGCCAGCAGCCATTCTAGCGGGGGAGGGGAGACCCAGTACTTC.